This entry lists 21 T cell receptor beta chains sequenced from one sample in a study of T cell responses to AZD1222 COVID-19 vaccine. Data came from immunoSEQ multiplex PCR; TCRdb stores just in-frame clones and leaves some out. Among under 200,000 clones listed, approximately 94% were seen once. The specimen was peripheral blood, collected on day 0 of AZD1222 vaccination. The source of these receptors is an adult in good health.

The chain combines TRBV15 with TRBJ2-7; the match to TRBD2 covers 11 bases. This CDR3 has 16 residues. The germline V gene encodes CDR1 LNHNV and CDR2 YYDKDF (reference sequence). Trimming removed 4 bases from V and 0 bases from J; junction bases left unmatched: 5. CDR3 sequence: CATSTPTSGASYEQYF. The CDR3 DNA is TGTGCCACCAGCACCCCGACTAGCGGGGCCTCCTACGAGCAGTACTTC.

The J gene is TRBJ2-3, the V gene TRBV2, with no clear D. Trimming removed 3 bases at V and 1 base at J, with 5 bases between. CDR1 is SNHLY and CDR2 is FYNNEI in the germline V gene. The CDR3 extends over 13 amino acids. This CDR3 reads CASSDTGTDTQYF. Written as DNA, the CDR3 is TGTGCCAGCAGTGATACAGGCACAGATACGCAGTATTTT.

The genes are TRBV5-5 and TRBJ2-7; 8 nucleotides line up with TRBD1. V dropped 2 bases and J dropped 3; count of bases not matched to a gene: 4. This CDR3 has 14 residues. Looked up from germline, CDR1 is SGHKS and CDR2 is YYEKEE (reference sequence). The CDR3 DNA is TGTGCCAGCAGCTTCTCGACAGGGGACTACGAGCAGTACTTC. It is translated as CASSFSTGDYEQYF.

The chain carries TRBV11-3 and TRBJ2-3; D perhaps matches TRBD1 (6 bases). The CDR3 runs to 15 residues. The V gene lost 0 bases and the J gene lost 3 bases, with 10 bases spanning the gap. Germline V gene lookup returns CDR1 SGHNT and CDR2 YENEEA. The chain's CDR3 is CASSLDSQGTDTQYF. CDR3 DNA: TGTGCCAGCAGCTTAGATTCTCAGGGGACAGATACGCAGTATTTT.

The V gene is TRBV19, the J gene TRBJ1-5; 9 positions agree with TRBD1. Germline V CDR1 and CDR2: LNHDA, SQIVND (reference sequence). Trimming removed 7 bases from V and 3 bases from J; junction bases left unmatched: 10. The CDR3 is 16 residues long. CDR3 loop: CASNRRGQGLNQPQHF. The CDR3 DNA follows: TGTGCCAGTAATCGGAGGGGACAGGGACTCAATCAGCCCCAGCATTTT.

The chain carries TRBV19 and TRBJ1-2; 7 bases fit TRBD1. The CDR3 runs to 18 residues. Germline CDR1 and CDR2: LNHDA and SQIVND (reference sequence). V shed 2 bases, J shed 5 bases, and the junction held 17 bases outside the gene matches. Written as DNA, the CDR3 is TGTGCCAGTAGTATACGGCCCACCAACTCCGCCAGGGGGTATGGCTACACCTTC. Its translation is CASSIRPTNSARGYGYTF.

The V call is TRBV28, the J call TRBJ2-4; D not certain. The CDR3 runs 17 residues. V lost 0 bases and J 2 bases, leaving 14 bases between the germline ends. Per germline, CDR1 MDHEN and CDR2 SYDVKM. CDR3 coding DNA: TGTGCCAGCAGTTTATGTCCAGCTTTGTGTCCCAAAAACATTCAGTACTTC. It translates to CASSLCPALCPKNIQYF.

The chain combines TRBV29-1 with TRBJ2-6, with 9 bases matching TRBD1. The germline CDR1 and CDR2 sequences are SQVTM and ANQGSEA. The V gene end was trimmed by 1 base and the J gene end by 3 bases; junction bases not matched to a gene: 10. The CDR3 length is 18 residues. CDR3 sequence (DNA): TGCAGCGTTGAAGCTCCGGGACAGGGTGTTCTTGGGGCCAACGTCCTGACTTTC. Translated, it gives CSVEAPGQGVLGANVLTF.

This clone was found once. Other DNA sequences from this sample encode an identical CDR3 as well. The genes are TRBV6-5 and TRBJ1-2; possibly TRBD1 for D (6 bases). V shed 3 bases and J shed 7 bases, with 12 bases lying between them. CDR1 MNHEY and CDR2 SVGAGI come from the germline V gene. This CDR3 spans 13 amino acids. This CDR3 reads CASSYSGAAGYTF. The CDR3 nucleotides read TGTGCCAGCAGTTATTCAGGGGCCGCTGGCTACACCTTC.

The rearrangement links TRBV20-1 to TRBJ2-7; D is uncertain. V was shortened by 3 bases and J by 5 bases, with 26 bases between the two germline ends. The germline V gene has CDR1 DFQATT and CDR2 SNEGSKA (reference sequence). The CDR3 runs 17 residues. CDR3: CSASGRLGVAYSHEQYF. The CDR3 DNA is TGCAGTGCTAGTGGCCGACTTGGGGTCGCCTATTCCCACGAGCAGTACTTC.

This clone was counted a few times. This chain connects TRBV11-3 to TRBJ1-1; D uncertain. Germline assignment: CDR1 SGHNT and CDR2 YENEEA. V dropped 2 bases and J dropped 5 bases, with 12 bases sitting between them. This CDR3 comprises 14 residues. CDR3 amino acids: CASSLRGVGTEAFF. The CDR3 DNA reads TGTGCCAGCAGCTTACGTGGAGTAGGGACTGAAGCTTTCTTT.

The gene calls are TRBV29-1 and TRBJ2-2, with D unclear. The CDR3 loop spans 12 amino acids. The V end was cut by 0 bases, the J end by 11 bases, with 10 bases between. Germline V gene sequence: CDR1 SQVTM, CDR2 ANQGSEA. CDR3 protein: CSVEDPLGELFF. In nucleotides, the CDR3 is TGCAGCGTTGAAGATCCCCTCGGAGAGCTGTTTTTT.

The J gene is TRBJ1-1, the V gene TRBV11-2, with D hard to call. This CDR3 spans 14 amino acids. V dropped 4 bases and J dropped 1 base, with 10 bases sitting between them. Germline V gives CDR1 SGHAT, CDR2 FQNNGV. In nucleotides, the CDR3 is TGTGCCAGCAGCTACCAGGTCAGGAACACTGAAGCTTTCTTT. The encoded protein is CASSYQVRNTEAFF.

This clone was detected once. The chain carries TRBV3-1 (or the pseudogene TRBV3-2) and TRBJ1-1; D remains ambiguous. V lost 2 bases, J lost 4 bases, and 14 bases lay in between. CDR1 is LGHDT, CDR2 YNNKEL, per germline (reference sequence). The CDR3 totals 15 residues. CDR3 nucleotides: TGTGCCAGCAGCCAATCAGCCACTGTGTCCACTGAAGCTTTCTTT. This translates into CASSQSATVSTEAFF.

This chain joins TRBV7-2 and TRBJ2-7, with D possibly being TRBD1 (5 bases). V lost 1 base and J lost 0, with 7 bases in between. The length of the CDR3 is 14 residues. From germline, CDR1 is SGHTA and CDR2 FQGNSA. This CDR3 reads CASSLGQSSYEQYF. The CDR3 DNA reads as TGTGCCAGCAGCTTAGGACAGAGCTCCTACGAGCAGTACTTC. Looking up the rest from reference TRBV7-2 and TRBJ2-7 gives the full variable domain: GAGVSQSPSNKVTEKGKDVELRCDPISGHTALYWYRQSLGQGLEFLIYFQGNSAPDKSGLPSDRFSAERTGGSVSTLTIQRTQQEDSAVYLCASSLGQSSYEQYFGPGTRLTVT.

V is TRBV6-5 and J is TRBJ1-5; maybe TRBD1 (6 bases). Germline values: CDR1 MNHEY, CDR2 SVGAGI. The CDR3 length is 15 residues. V was trimmed by 5 bases and J by 0 bases, leaving 11 bases between them. The CDR3 DNA reads as TGTGCCAGCAGTCCGACAGGCCCTAGCAATCAGCCCCAGCATTTT. Translation gives CASSPTGPSNQPQHF.

As concerns this clone: Other DNA sequences within the sample encode an identical CDR3. The chain couples TRBV28 to TRBJ1-1, with D unclear. In germline, CDR1 is MDHEN, CDR2 SYDVKM. V was shortened by 3 bases and J by 3 bases, with 2 bases between the two germline ends. This CDR3 spans 11 amino acids. The CDR3 coding sequence is TGTGCCAGCAGTTTGTACACTGAAGCTTTCTTT. Its protein product is CASSLYTEAFF.

The rearrangement links TRBV6-5 to TRBJ1-1; D is perhaps TRBD1 (6 bases). The CDR3 sequence is 14 residues long. The V and J ends lost 5 bases and 5 bases respectively, with 15 bases between them. CDR1 is MNHEY and CDR2 is SVGAGI in the germline V gene. CDR3 nucleotide sequence: TGTGCCAGCAGTCTAATGGGGGCGGGGACTGAAGCTTTCTTT. As protein: CASSLMGAGTEAFF.

The chain has TRBV18 and TRBJ1-1; D is perhaps TRBD1 (6 bases). V was cut by 1 base and J by 1 base, with 13 bases left in between. The CDR3 has 16 amino acids. Per the germline V gene, CDR1 is KGHSH and CDR2 is LQKENI. The CDR3 DNA reads as TGTGCCAGCTCACCACGGGGCAGGGGATCGAACACTGAAGCTTTCTTT. It translates to CASSPRGRGSNTEAFF.

CDR3 in amino acids: CASSFSSASYEQYF. CDR3 coding DNA: TGTGCCAGCAGCTTCTCTAGCGCGTCGTACGAGCAGTACTTC. The V call is TRBV27, the J call TRBJ2-7; weak D call: TRBD2 (6 bases). The V end was cut by 6 bases, the J end by 4 bases, with 16 bases between. Germline-derived CDR1 and CDR2 are MNHEY and SMNVEV (reference sequence). The CDR3 sequence is 14 residues long.

The V and J genes are TRBV5-5 and TRBJ2-2, with 10 bases matching TRBD2. The CDR3 sequence is 14 residues long. Germline V gene data show CDR1 as SGHKS and CDR2 as YYEKEE (reference sequence). V lost 5 bases to trimming and J lost 5 bases; unmatched junction nucleotides: 3. CDR3 in DNA: TGTGCCAGCAGTCCGGGACTAGCGACCGGGGAGCTGTTTTTT. Its translation: CASSPGLATGELFF.